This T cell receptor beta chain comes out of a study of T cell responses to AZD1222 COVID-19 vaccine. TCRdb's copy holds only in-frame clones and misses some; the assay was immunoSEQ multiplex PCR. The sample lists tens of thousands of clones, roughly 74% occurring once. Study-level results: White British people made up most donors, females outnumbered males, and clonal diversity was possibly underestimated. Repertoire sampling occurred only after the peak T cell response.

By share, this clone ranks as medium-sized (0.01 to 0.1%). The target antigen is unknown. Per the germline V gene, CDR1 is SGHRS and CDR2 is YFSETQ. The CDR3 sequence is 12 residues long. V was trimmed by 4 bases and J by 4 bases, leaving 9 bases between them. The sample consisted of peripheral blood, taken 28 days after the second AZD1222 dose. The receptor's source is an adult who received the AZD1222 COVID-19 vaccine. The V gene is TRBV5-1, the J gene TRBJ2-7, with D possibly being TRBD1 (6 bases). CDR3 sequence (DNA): TGCGCCAGCAGCGGGCAGGGGTACGAGCAGTACTTC. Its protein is CASSGQGYEQYF.